The rows below give T cell receptor beta chains drawn from one sample of a study of T cell changes during pregnancy in multiple sclerosis. Measured with immunoSEQ multiplex PCR; TCRdb has only the in-frame clones, and not every one. The sample lists around 95,000 clones, about 94% occurring once. The starting material was peripheral blood, obtained after pregnancy. Receptors originate from a female donor in good health, enrolled as a control in a pregnancy study. CDR3s include the opening cysteine and the closing phenylalanine or tryptophan. Fields, in order: D gene, clone size, J gene, V gene, CDR3 length, CDR3 DNA, CDR3 protein. The D gene is left open where the match is weak. Clone size is not always given. Where it is, it says once, few, many or a class for expanded clones.

. | . | TRBJ1-1 | TRBV9 | 13 | TGTGCCAGCAGCGAGGAGTCGGGCACTGAAGCTTTCTTT | CASSEESGTEAFF
. | . | TRBJ1-4 | TRBV15 | 13 | TGTGCCACCAGCAGAGGACAAGATGAAAAACTGTTTTTT | CATSRGQDEKLFF
TRBD2 | . | TRBJ2-7 | TRBV28 | 14 | TGTGCCAGCACGGTGGGTAGCGGGAAATACGAGCAGTACTTC | CASTVGSGKYEQYF
TRBD1 | few | TRBJ1-1 | TRBV30 | 13 | TGTGCCTGGGGGGACAGGGGGTACACTGAAGCTTTCTTT | CAWGDRGYTEAFF
. | . | TRBJ1-6 | TRBV5-6 | 14 | TGTGCCAGCAGCTCGGGAAGGGTAATTTCACCCCTCCACTTT | CASSSGRVISPLHF
TRBD1 | once | TRBJ2-2 | TRBV6-1 | 14 | TGTGCCAGCAGTCCGACAGGGGGGAAGGGGGAGCTGTTTTTT | CASSPTGGKGELFF
. | . | TRBJ2-7 | TRBV5-5 | 12 | TGTGCCAGCAGCTTGGACTTCTACGAGCAGTACTTC | CASSLDFYEQYF
TRBD1 | few | TRBJ1-2 | TRBV5-6 | 14 | TGTGCCAGCAGCACAGGGACAGTTAACTATGGCTACACCTTC | CASSTGTVNYGYTF
TRBD2 | . | TRBJ2-3 | TRBV7-2 | 18 | TGTGCCAGCCCCCTAGAGGGTAGCGGGAGTTATTTGGCAGATACGCAGTATTTT | CASPLEGSGSYLADTQYF
. | . | TRBJ2-3 | TRBV7-9 | 14 | TGTGCCAGCAGCTTAGAACAGTTCACAGATACGCAGTATTTT | CASSLEQFTDTQYF
TRBD2 | . | TRBJ2-5 | TRBV5-4 | 16 | TGTGCCAGCAGCCCCGGGATGGGACTAGCCCAAGAGACCCAGTACTTC | CASSPGMGLAQETQYF
TRBD1 | . | TRBJ1-1 | TRBV28 | 17 | TGTGCCAGCAGTTCATCCAGGGGGCAAGGGATGAACACTGAAGCTTTCTTT | CASSSSRGQGMNTEAFF
. | . | TRBJ1-2 | TRBV27 | 13 | TGTGCCAGCAGTTTAGGGCGAAGTCTTGGCTACACCTTC | CASSLGRSLGYTF
. | . | TRBJ2-5 | TRBV5-1 | 15 | TGCGCCAGCAGCTTGGTGGGCACAAACCAAGAGACCCAGTACTTC | CASSLVGTNQETQYF
. | once | TRBJ2-3 | TRBV7-9 | 17 | TGTGCCAGCAGCTTTTTAAGGGGGTTAGGGGCTCCAGATACGCAGTATTTT | CASSFLRGLGAPDTQYF
. | few | TRBJ2-7 | TRBV15 | 13 | TGTGCCACCAGCAGAACGGGAACCTACGAGCAGTACTTC | CATSRTGTYEQYF
TRBD2 | . | TRBJ2-1 | TRBV11-2 | 16 | TGTGCCAGCAGCAAAGTAGGGACTAGCAGATACAATGAGCAGTTCTTC | CASSKVGTSRYNEQFF